Included here is one TCR beta chain sequence, with context. TCRdb keeps only in-frame clones here, not all; method: immunoSEQ multiplex PCR. The table includes around 22,000 clones, 70% to 90% detected once. The data derive from a study of PD-L1 blockade in urothelial cancer. Study overall: Blood analysis took place 3 weeks (second dose) and 6 weeks after treatment start. The study recovered a median of around 140,000 T cells per blood sample.

V was trimmed by 2 bases and J by 1 base, leaving 17 bases between them. CDR1 is SEHNR and CDR2 is FQNEAQ in the germline V gene (reference sequence). This CDR3 comprises 17 residues. Here the sequenced sample was PBMCs, taken around atezolizumab (anti-PD-L1) treatment. The rearrangement links TRBV7-9 to TRBJ1-1; D might be TRBD1 (6 bases). The sequence derives from a man over 45 with urothelial cancer. CDR3 sequence: CASSLRGGFGTNTEAFF. CDR3 sequence (DNA): TGTGCCAGCAGCTTAAGGGGGGGGTTTGGGACGAACACTGAAGCTTTCTTT. Drawing the rest from reference TRBV7-9 and TRBJ1-1, the complete variable domain is DTGVSQNPRHKITKRGQNVTFRCDPISEHNRLYWYRQTLGQGPEFLTYFQNEAQLEKSRLLSDRFSAERPKGSFSTLEIQRTEQGDSAMYLCASSLRGGFGTNTEAFFGQGTRLTVV.